The TCR beta chain described here comes from a study of T cell repertoires in cytomegalovirus infection (dated by TCRdb to the late 2010s). Regarding the study in general: The peptide stimulations were aimed at well-studied HLA-B-restricted epitopes as well as recently identified HLA-C-restricted CMV epitopes, whose presentation resists viral immunomodulation. Because public TCR beta signatures pointed to carriage of CMV infection together with the matching HLA type, the HLA type of each donor mattered for the analysis. Broad study findings and their caveats: Cumulative frequency of public TCR beta family members discriminated carriers of CMV infection plus the relevant HLA type in this cohort and an independent roughly 340-donor cohort. In the ex vivo response, HLA-C-restricted CMV-specific TCR beta clonotypes were dominant, and in two of eight donors the single most frequent clonotype came from this HLA-C-restricted group.

Sequenced using an Illumina HiSeq 1500. Clones were called with MiXCR by TCRdb after fastp trimmed the public reads at Q25, and only in-frame beta chains were retained. Each CDR3 protein appears once, grouped with its most common genes and DNA. For this sample there are about a million distinct CDR3 sequences; under 40% appear just once. 13% of the sample lies in the top ten. CDR1 and CDR2 are read off the germline V gene as MNHEY and SVGAGI. V loses 0 bases, J loses 0 bases, and the germline ends lie 10 bases apart. Spanning cysteine to phenylalanine, the CDR3 consists of 16 amino acids. The read is trimmed to its CDR3 DNA, 48 bases read in frame from base 1. The treatment or condition label, read with the paper, signifies: in vitro stimulation with specific CMV peptide epitopes to enrich CMV-specific T cells. This clonotype was observed at least ten times. Its antigen remains undetermined. Base qualities are not recorded, but no much larger clone differs from it by a single base.

The source of this sequence is a human donor in good health (CMV status not recorded). Some clones in this sample may be carry-over from other donors' samples. The sample in question was cultured CD8+ T cells from PBMCs, obtained from culture after CMV antigen stimulation. This sequence uses TRBV6-5 and TRBJ2-3; TRBD2 is perhaps the D gene, given 7 matching bases. The DNA sequence follows: TGTGCCAGCAGTTACTCGGCGGGGGCGAGCACAGATACGCAGTATTTT. This yields the protein CASSYSAGASTDTQYF.